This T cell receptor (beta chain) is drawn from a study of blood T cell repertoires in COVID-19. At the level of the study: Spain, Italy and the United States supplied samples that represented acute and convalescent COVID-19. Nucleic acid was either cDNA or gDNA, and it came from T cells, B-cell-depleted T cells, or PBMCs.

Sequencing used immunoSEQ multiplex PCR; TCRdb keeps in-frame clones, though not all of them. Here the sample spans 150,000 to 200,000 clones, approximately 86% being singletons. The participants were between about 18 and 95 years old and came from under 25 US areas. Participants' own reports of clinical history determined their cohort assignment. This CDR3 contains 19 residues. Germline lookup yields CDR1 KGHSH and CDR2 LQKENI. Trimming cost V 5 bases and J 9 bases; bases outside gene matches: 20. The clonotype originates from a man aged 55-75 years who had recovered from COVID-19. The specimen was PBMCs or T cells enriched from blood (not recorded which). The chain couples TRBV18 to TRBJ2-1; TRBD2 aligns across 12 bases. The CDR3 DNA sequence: TGTGCCAGCTCATCCCGACTAGCGGGAGCCAGTCGCCTTGGCGGTGAGCAGTTCTTC. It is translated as CASSSRLAGASRLGGEQFF.